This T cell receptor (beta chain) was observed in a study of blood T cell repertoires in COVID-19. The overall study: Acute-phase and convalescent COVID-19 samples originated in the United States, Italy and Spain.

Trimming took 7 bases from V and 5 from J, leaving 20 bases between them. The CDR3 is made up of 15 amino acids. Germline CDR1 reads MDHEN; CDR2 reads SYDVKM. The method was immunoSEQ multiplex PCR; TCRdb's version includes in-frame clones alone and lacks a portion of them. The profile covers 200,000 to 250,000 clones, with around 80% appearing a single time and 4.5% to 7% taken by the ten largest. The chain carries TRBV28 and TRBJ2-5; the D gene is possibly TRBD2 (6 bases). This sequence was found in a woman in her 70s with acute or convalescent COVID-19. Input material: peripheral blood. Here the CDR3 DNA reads TGTGCCAGCACCCCCCCAACCAGCGGGTGGGAGACCCAGTACTTC. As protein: CASTPPTSGWETQYF.